A single count supports the clone carrying this T cell receptor beta chain. Authors' analysis steps: Estimated nucleated cell counts came from reference gene primer amplification. Clones were sequenced by immunoSEQ multiplex PCR, and TCRdb holds only the in-frame ones, with some missing. The V and J calls and clone size come from that table; D and trimming were worked out from the DNA. The sample yields about 160,000 clones, roughly four fifths seen once. The sample originates from a study of blood T cell repertoires in COVID-19. At the level of the study: COVID-19 samples from acute and convalescent phases originated in the United States, Italy and Spain. Nucleic acid was either cDNA or gDNA, and it came from T cells, B-cell-depleted T cells, or PBMCs.

Per germline, CDR1 SNHLY and CDR2 FYNNEI. This CDR3 contains 15 residues. Trimming removed 0 bases at V and 6 bases at J, with 15 bases between. The V call is TRBV2, the J call TRBJ2-7; TRBD2 might be the D (6 bases). The receptor comes from a man in his forties or fifties who had recovered from COVID-19. The specimen sequenced was peripheral blood. Here the CDR3 reads CASSEALGGVAEQYF. DNA of the CDR3: TGTGCCAGCAGTGAAGCGCTTGGAGGGGTGGCCGAGCAGTACTTC.